This T cell receptor beta chain emerged from a study of T cell responses to AZD1222 COVID-19 vaccine (dated by TCRdb to the early 2020s). Concerning the study at large: AZD1222 recipients given second doses at about 4 weeks or at about 12 weeks were pooled, since spike-specific TCR depth and breadth were not found to differ between the two schedules. A total of more than 230 trial participants underwent TCR sequencing, of whom 207 received two doses of AZD1222 and 26 received two doses of the MenACWY control vaccine. Trial participants were enrolled by age into 18-55, 56-69 and 70-plus year subgroups, with approximately 150, 30 and 60 TCR-sequenced participants respectively.

This clone was counted a single time. This clone's antigen is unknown. No quality values exist for individual bases; no much larger clone is one base distant. Study-level results and caveats: Reportedly, almost half of the unique spike-specific TCRs recognized epitopes lying outside the regions that are mutated in the B.1.351 and B.1.1.7 variants. Because no samples from the day 14 peak response were available, repertoires could be characterized only after the peak T cell response. The 56-69-year group was small, and its depth increase did not reach significance, likely because of low power. Only a handful of AZD1222 recipients were SARS-CoV-2 seropositive at baseline, limiting conclusions about previously exposed vaccinees. A significant rise in spike-specific TCR breadth and depth was observed after two AZD1222 doses relative to day 0 and relative to MenACWY recipients. Vaccine-associated CD4 TCRs spanned the whole spike protein, with dominant responses in regions 160-218 and 743-854. Participants were mostly white British, with more females than males. The authors suggested clonal diversity may have been underestimated.

From cysteine to phenylalanine, the CDR3 is 18 amino acids long. The kept DNA is CDR3 alone, 54 bases in frame from the first base. CDR1 and CDR2 are drawn from the germline V gene: KGHDR, SFDVKD. The V end loses 3 bases and the J end loses 0 bases, and a stretch of 17 bases separates them. The intended sense of this specimen's time point label: baseline before first vaccination. The vaccinee samples were drawn from two UK trials, COV001 and COV002, one of which was a single-blind randomized controlled phase 2/3 trial testing AZD1222 (ChAdOx1 nCoV-19) in healthy adults. For TCRbeta chain sequencing, PBMC samples from trial participants were taken at day 0 and at day 28 after the second dose. The CDR3 regions of human TCRbeta chains were analyzed by immunosequencing. The original methods were these. Repertoire TCRs were matched against a reference library of SARS-CoV-2-specific TCRs generated with the MIRA antigen-specificity platform. Breadth was defined as the fraction of unique TCRs that were SARS-CoV-2-associated, and depth was defined as the fraction of total T cells that were SARS-CoV-2-associated. Using the MIRA data, every spike-specific TCR was mapped to the spike region that the TCR reacted to and assigned to either a CD4 or a CD8 class. Log10-transformed breadth and depth values were compared by one-way ANOVA with Sidak's multiple comparisons tests. The table was pulled from immuneACCESS by TCRdb, which kept in-frame rearrangements only. Such tables lose some clones; where checked, under half of the loss comes from unresolved V genes, and the rest has no known cause. V, J and clone size reflect that table, while D and trimming were determined from the DNA. The sample profile shows about 170,000 clones; around 89% of them were found once. 6.9% of the sample is taken by the ten largest.

This clonotype originated in an adult in good health. The chain is made from TRBV24-1 and TRBJ1-3, and TRBD1 may be the D gene, going by 6 matching bases. The source material was peripheral blood, sampled on day 0 of AZD1222 vaccination. CDR3 protein: CATSDPGGGGVSGNTIYF. The base sequence is TGTGCCACCAGTGATCCCGGCGGTGGGGGCGTCTCTGGAAACACCATATATTTT.